Listed here is a single T cell receptor beta chain. What it binds is unknown. This record comes from a study of STAT3 mutations in large granular lymphocyte leukemia. Overall study: Among longitudinally sequenced T-LGLL patients, roughly half had canonical activating STAT3 mutations detected. More than half of T-LGLL patients received immunosuppressive therapy. Study results and limitations: Every T-cell large granular lymphocyte leukemia patient had at least one immunodominant TCR beta clonotype. In about 30% of the 18 patients, new TCR clonotypes emerged after therapy. Some patients had persisting codominant clonotypes that could mask small clones.

The assay was immunoSEQ multiplex PCR, and TCRdb's table has in-frame clones only and misses some. In the table there are approximately 11,000 clones, less than 90% of which are singletons. Germline V gene sequence: CDR1 SQVTM, CDR2 ANQGSEA. The CDR3 runs to 12 residues. The junction had 3 bases not matched to a gene; V was cut back by 6 bases and J by 6 bases. This sequence originates from a man aged 80 or over with T-cell large granular lymphocyte leukemia. Some clones in this sample may be carry-over from other donors' samples. The J gene is TRBJ1-3, the V gene TRBV29-1; the match to TRBD1 covers 9 bases. The sequenced sample consisted of peripheral blood mononuclear cells. This CDR3 is CSVLQGANTIYF. In DNA form, the CDR3 reads TGCAGCGTCTTACAGGGGGCAAACACCATATATTTT.